This T cell receptor (beta chain) stems from a study of blood T cell repertoires in COVID-19. Each recovered donor of Cohort 3 presented with two negative PCRs, clearance, or symptom resolution. Sequenced by immunoSEQ multiplex PCR; TCRdb stores in-frame clones only, minus some. This table has about 370,000 clones, roughly nine tenths appearing once. The source of this sequence is a man aged 18 to 35 who had recovered from COVID-19. Input material: PBMCs or T cells enriched from blood (not recorded which).

Written as DNA, the CDR3 is TGTGCCAGCAGCCTCAGGGGGCGGATTGGCTACAATGAGCAGTTCTTC. Protein: CASSLRGRIGYNEQFF. The J gene is TRBJ2-1, the V gene TRBV11-3, with TRBD1 matching over 8 bases. The CDR3 totals 16 residues. The V and J ends lost 5 bases and 3 bases, in that order; junction bases with no gene match: 9. Germline V gene sequence: CDR1 SGHNT, CDR2 YENEEA.